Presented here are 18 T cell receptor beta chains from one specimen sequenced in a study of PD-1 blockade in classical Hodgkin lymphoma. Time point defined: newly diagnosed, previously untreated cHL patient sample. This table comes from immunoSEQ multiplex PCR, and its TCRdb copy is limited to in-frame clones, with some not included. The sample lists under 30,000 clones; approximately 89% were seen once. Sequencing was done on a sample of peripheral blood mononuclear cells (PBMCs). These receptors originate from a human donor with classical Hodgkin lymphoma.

CDR3 residues: CASSPDGGQRGNEQFF. Written as DNA, the CDR3 is TGTGCCAGCAGCCCCGACGGTGGACAGAGGGGGAATGAGCAGTTCTTC. J is TRBJ2-1 and V is TRBV7-3, with TRBD1 as a possible D gene (6 bases). The CDR3 has 16 amino acids. V lost 5 bases to trimming and J lost 7 bases, with 21 bases between them. Germline V CDR1 and CDR2: SGHTA, FQGTGA.

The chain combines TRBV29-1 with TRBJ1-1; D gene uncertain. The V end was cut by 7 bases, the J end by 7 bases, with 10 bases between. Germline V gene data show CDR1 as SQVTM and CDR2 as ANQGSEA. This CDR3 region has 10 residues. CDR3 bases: TGCAGCGCCCTCGGAGGTGAAGCTTTCTTT. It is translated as CSALGGEAFF.

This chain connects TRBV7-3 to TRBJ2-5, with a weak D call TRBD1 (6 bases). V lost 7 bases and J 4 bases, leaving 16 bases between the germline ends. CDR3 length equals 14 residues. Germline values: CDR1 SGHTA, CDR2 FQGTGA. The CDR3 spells CASKPQGTGETQYF. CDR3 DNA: TGTGCCAGCAAACCACAGGGTACCGGAGAGACCCAGTACTTC.

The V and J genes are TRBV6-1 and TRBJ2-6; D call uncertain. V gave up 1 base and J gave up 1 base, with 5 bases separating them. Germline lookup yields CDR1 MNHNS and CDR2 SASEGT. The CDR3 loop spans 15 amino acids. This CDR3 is CASSEVLSGANVLTF. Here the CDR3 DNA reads TGTGCCAGCAGTGAAGTATTGTCTGGGGCCAACGTCCTGACTTTC.

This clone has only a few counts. This chain's CDR3 is CASSQANRVLDTQYF. Written as DNA, the CDR3 is TGTGCCAGCAGCCAAGCTAACAGGGTTCTAGATACGCAGTATTTT. The chain employs TRBV4-2 and TRBJ2-3; tentatively, D is TRBD1 (6 bases). CDR1 is LGHNA and CDR2 is YNFKEQ in the germline V gene. This CDR3 is 15 amino acids long. Trimming left V 1 base short and J 5 bases short, with 13 bases between.

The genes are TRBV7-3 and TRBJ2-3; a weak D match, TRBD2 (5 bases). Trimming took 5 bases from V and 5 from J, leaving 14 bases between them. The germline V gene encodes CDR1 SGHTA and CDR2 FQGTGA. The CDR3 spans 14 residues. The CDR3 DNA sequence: TGTGCCAGCAGCCAAGACGCGGGTCTAGATACGCAGTATTTT. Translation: CASSQDAGLDTQYF.

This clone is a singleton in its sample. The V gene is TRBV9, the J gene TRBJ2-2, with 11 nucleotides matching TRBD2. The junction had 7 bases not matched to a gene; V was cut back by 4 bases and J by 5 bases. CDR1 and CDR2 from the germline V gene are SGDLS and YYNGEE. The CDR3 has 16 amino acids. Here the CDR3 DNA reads TGTGCCAGCAGCACTGGGACTAGCGGAGCGACCGGGGAGCTGTTTTTT. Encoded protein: CASSTGTSGATGELFF.

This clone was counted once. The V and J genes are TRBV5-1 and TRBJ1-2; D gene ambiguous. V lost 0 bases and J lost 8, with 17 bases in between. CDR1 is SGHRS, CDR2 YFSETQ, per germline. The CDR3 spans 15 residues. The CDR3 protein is CASSLDIDGLDGYTF. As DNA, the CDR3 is TGCGCCAGCAGCTTGGATATAGACGGGCTGGACGGCTACACCTTC. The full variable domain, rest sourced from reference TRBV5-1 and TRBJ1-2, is KAGVTQTPRYLIKTRGQQVTLSCSPISGHRSVSWYQQTPGQGLQFLFEYFSETQRNKGNFPGRFSGRQFSNSRSEMNVSTLELGDSALYLCASSLDIDGLDGYTFGSGTRLTVV.

The CDR3 region is CASSPGWASGNYEQYF. CDR3 nucleotide sequence: TGTGCCAGCAGCCCTGGTTGGGCTAGCGGAAACTACGAGCAGTACTTC. The chain links TRBV11-2 to TRBJ2-7; TRBD2 aligns across 7 bases. Unmatched junction bases numbered 13, after V lost 5 bases and J lost 3 bases. The germline CDR1 and CDR2 sequences are SGHAT and FQNNGV. This CDR3 contains 16 residues.

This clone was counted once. CDR3 DNA sequence: TGTGCCAGCAGCTTAGCGAGGAGCGGGGCCTACGAGCAGTACTTC. Translating it yields CASSLARSGAYEQYF. This chain joins TRBV7-2 and TRBJ2-7; 7 nucleotides agree with TRBD2. This CDR3 comprises 15 residues. Trimming at V came to 0 bases and at J to 2 bases, leaving 4 bases not matched to a gene. Germline values: CDR1 SGHTA, CDR2 FQGNSA.

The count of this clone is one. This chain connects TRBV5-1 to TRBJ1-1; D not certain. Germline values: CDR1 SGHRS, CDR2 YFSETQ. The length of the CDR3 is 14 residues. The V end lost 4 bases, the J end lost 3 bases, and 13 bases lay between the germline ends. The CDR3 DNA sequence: TGCGCCAGCAGCGAGACTCGGGGAGACACTGAAGCTTTCTTT. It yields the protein CASSETRGDTEAFF.

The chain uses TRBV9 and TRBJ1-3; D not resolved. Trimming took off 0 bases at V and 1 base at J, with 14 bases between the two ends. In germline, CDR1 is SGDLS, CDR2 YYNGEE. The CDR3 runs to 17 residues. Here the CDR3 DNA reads TGTGCCAGCAGCGTAGGCAGTCTACCCCTATCTGGAAACACCATATATTTT. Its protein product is CASSVGSLPLSGNTIYF.

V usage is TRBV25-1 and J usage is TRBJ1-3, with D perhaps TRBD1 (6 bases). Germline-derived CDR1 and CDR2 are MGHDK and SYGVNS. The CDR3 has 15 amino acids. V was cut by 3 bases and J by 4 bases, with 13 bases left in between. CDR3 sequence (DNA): TGTGCCAGCAGTGAGCCGGCAGGGGTCGGAAACACCATATATTTT. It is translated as CASSEPAGVGNTIYF.

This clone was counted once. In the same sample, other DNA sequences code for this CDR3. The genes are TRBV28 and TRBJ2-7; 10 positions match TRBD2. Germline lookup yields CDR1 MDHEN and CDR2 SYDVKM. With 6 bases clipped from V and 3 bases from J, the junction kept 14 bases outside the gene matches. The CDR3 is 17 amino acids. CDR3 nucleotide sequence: TGTGCCAGCAGCCCTAGACAGGGGACTAGCGTATACTACGAGCAGTACTTC. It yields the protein CASSPRQGTSVYYEQYF.

In nucleotides, the CDR3 is TGCAGCGCCGGACAGGGTAACGCTGAAGCTTTCTTT. Encoded protein: CSAGQGNAEAFF. The chain joins TRBV29-1 to TRBJ1-1; 8 bases agree with TRBD1. V shed 7 bases, J shed 6 bases, and the junction held 7 bases outside the gene matches. This CDR3 comprises 12 residues. CDR1 is SQVTM, CDR2 ANQGSEA, per germline.

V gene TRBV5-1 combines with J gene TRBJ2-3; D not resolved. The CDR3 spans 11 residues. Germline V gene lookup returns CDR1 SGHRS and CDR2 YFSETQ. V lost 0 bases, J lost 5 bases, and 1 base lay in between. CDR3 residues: CASSLEDTQYF. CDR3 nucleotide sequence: TGCGCCAGCAGCTTGGAAGATACGCAGTATTTT.

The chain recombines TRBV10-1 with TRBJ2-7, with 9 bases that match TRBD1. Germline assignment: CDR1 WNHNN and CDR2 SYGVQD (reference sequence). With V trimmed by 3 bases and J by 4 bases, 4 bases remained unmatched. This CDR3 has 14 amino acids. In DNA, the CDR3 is TGCGCCAGCAGTGAAGTTGGACAGGGGTACGAGCAGTACTTC. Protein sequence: CASSEVGQGYEQYF.

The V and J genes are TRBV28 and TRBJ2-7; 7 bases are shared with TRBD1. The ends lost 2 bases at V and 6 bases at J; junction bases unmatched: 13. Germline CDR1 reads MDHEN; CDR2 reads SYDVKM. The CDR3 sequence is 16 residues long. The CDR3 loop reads CASSLGRQGSYSEQYF. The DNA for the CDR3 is TGTGCCAGCAGTTTAGGGAGACAGGGAAGTTATAGCGAGCAGTACTTC.